The rows below give T cell receptor beta chains drawn from one sample of a study of blood T cell repertoires in COVID-19. The repertoire was sequenced with immunoSEQ multiplex PCR; TCRdb's copy has only in-frame clones and lacks some. Seen here are 120,000 to 150,000 clones, around four fifths observed once, and the top ten hold approximately 4.6%. Sequenced: peripheral blood. Receptor source: a human donor in a cohort sampled during active COVID-19. CDR3s include the opening cysteine and the closing phenylalanine or tryptophan. D genes are given only for firm matches. A row's size may be missing; if present it is once, few, many or a size class.

v_call,clone_size,j_call,d_call,cdr3_nt,cdr3_aa
TRBV27,NA,TRBJ1-1,NA,TGTGCCAGCAGTGGCGGTTGGGGGAGGACTGAAGCTTTCTTT,CASSGGWGRTEAFF
TRBV11-2,NA,TRBJ2-5,NA,TGTGCCAGCAGCCAAGCGGGTGCGAAGACCCAGTACTTC,CASSQAGAKTQYF
TRBV6-1,NA,TRBJ1-1,NA,TGTGCCAGCAGTGAATACCTCGGAGGGGCTCCTGAAGCTTTCTTT,CASSEYLGGAPEAFF
TRBV28,NA,TRBJ2-7,NA,TGTGCCAGCAGGGAGGGATACTCCTACGAGCAGTACTTC,CASREGYSYEQYF
TRBV7-9,NA,TRBJ2-5,NA,TGTGCCAGCAGCTCGTACCAAGAGACCCAGTACTTC,CASSSYQETQYF
TRBV7-3,once,TRBJ2-2,NA,TGTGCCAGCAGTTACACTCGCAGGGGCCGGATCGGGGAGCTGTTTTTT,CASSYTRRGRIGELFF
TRBV7-8,NA,TRBJ1-6,NA,TGTGCCAGCAACACAATGACAGGTCTATCACCCCTCCACTTT,CASNTMTGLSPLHF
TRBV5-1,NA,TRBJ2-1,TRBD2,TGCGCCAGCAGCTTGATAGGCGGGGGGACTGGCAATGAGCAGTTCTTC,CASSLIGGGTGNEQFF
TRBV18,NA,TRBJ2-2,TRBD1,TGTGCCAGCTCACCACCGGGACAGGGGATCACCGGGGAGCTGTTTTTT,CASSPPGQGITGELFF
TRBV27,NA,TRBJ2-7,TRBD2,TGTGCCAGCAGTTTGACTAGCTGGAACGAGCAGTACTTC,CASSLTSWNEQYF
TRBV12-3/TRBV12-4,NA,TRBJ1-1,NA,TGTGCCAGCAGTCCGGGTGAAGCTTTCTTT,CASSPGEAFF
TRBV9,NA,TRBJ2-1,TRBD2,TGTGCCAGCAGCGTAGGCGGGGGACCTAAATCCTACAATGAGCAGTTCTTC,CASSVGGGPKSYNEQFF
TRBV6-5,few,TRBJ1-4,TRBD1,TGTGCCAGCTCCGACAGGGGGCGAGAAAAACTGTTTTTT,CASSDRGREKLFF
TRBV12-3/TRBV12-4,NA,TRBJ2-3,NA,TGTGCCAGCAGACGGACAACAAATACGCAGTATTTT,CASRRTTNTQYF
TRBV5-6,once,TRBJ2-3,TRBD2,TGTGCCAGCGGGCCGGGACTATACACAGATACGCAGTATTTT,CASGPGLYTDTQYF
TRBV28,NA,TRBJ1-4,NA,TGTGCCAGCAGTTTCCTTCGGGAGGCTAATGAAAAACTGTTTTTT,CASSFLREANEKLFF
TRBV2,few,TRBJ1-6,TRBD1,TGTGCCAGCAGTGAAAGGACAGGGCTGGATTCACCCCTCCACTTT,CASSERTGLDSPLHF
TRBV7-2,NA,TRBJ2-5,NA,TGTGCCAGCAGATCGGGGGGCTGGGAGACCCAGTACTTC,CASRSGGWETQYF
TRBV6-5,NA,TRBJ2-1,NA,TGTGCCAGCACCTACTCCGGACAGTACGACAATGAGCAGTTCTTC,CASTYSGQYDNEQFF
TRBV2,few,TRBJ1-2,NA,TGTGCCAGCGGTAACAGAGATGGCTACACCTTC,CASGNRDGYTF
TRBV5-6,NA,TRBJ1-2,NA,TGTGCCAGCAGCTTGGAGTCCGGCTATGGCTACACCTTC,CASSLESGYGYTF
TRBV30,NA,TRBJ1-4,NA,TGTGCCTGGAACCAGGGCGGTGAAAAACTGTTTTTT,CAWNQGGEKLFF
TRBV19,NA,TRBJ2-2,NA,TGTGCCAGTAGTATTCGCCTAGAGACCGGGGAGCTGTTTTTT,CASSIRLETGELFF
TRBV12-3/TRBV12-4,NA,TRBJ2-1,TRBD1,TGTGCCAGCAGCCGGGACAGGGCGAATGAGCAGTTCTTC,CASSRDRANEQFF
TRBV5-4,NA,TRBJ1-1,NA,TGTGCCAGCAGCTCGGGAGGGGCTCTCGGGAACACTGAAGCTTTCTTT,CASSSGGALGNTEAFF
TRBV24-1,NA,TRBJ2-1,TRBD1,TGTGCCACCAGTGACCAGACAGGGGGCTACAATGAGCAGTTCTTC,CATSDQTGGYNEQFF
TRBV10-3,few,TRBJ1-1,NA,TGTGCCATCAGTGAGTTCAGGGTGAACACTGAAGCTTTCTTT,CAISEFRVNTEAFF
TRBV28,NA,TRBJ1-2,TRBD1,TGTGCCAGCAGTTCAGGACAGGGGAGAGGCTATGGCTACACCTTC,CASSSGQGRGYGYTF
TRBV6-5,NA,TRBJ1-4,TRBD1,TGTGCCAGCAACTCACAGGGGGCTGGTGAAAAACTGTTTTTT,CASNSQGAGEKLFF
TRBV5-4,NA,TRBJ2-2,NA,TGTGCCAGCAGCTCCGCCGGAGACTCCTTAAACACCGGGGAGCTGTTTTTT,CASSSAGDSLNTGELFF
TRBV6-1,once,TRBJ2-3,TRBD2,TGTGCCAGCAGTGAAGTAGCCGCTAGCGGGGGAAGCACAGATACGCAGTATTTT,CASSEVAASGGSTDTQYF